A single sample gave rise to the 17 T cell receptor beta chains below, sequenced in a study of T cell clusters in autoimmune cytopenias. TRB was amplified from 250 ng of peripheral blood genomic DNA per sample. Multiplex touch-down PCR amplified TRB using TRB-A and TRB-B pools in one tube. TCRdb re-called the multiplex PCR reads; one entry per CDR3 protein, DNA not given. Its clone listing holds roughly 3,800 distinct CDR3 sequences. The sample also formed part of further work on T cell repertoires in aging, cancer and after chemotherapy.

The sequenced sample consisted of peripheral blood. All receptors derive from a human donor in good health.

This chain joins TRBV7-2 and TRBJ1-2; TCRdb designates TRBD1, a call that cannot be tested without DNA. The CDR3 extends over 15 amino acids. From germline, CDR1 is SGHTA and CDR2 FQGNSA. CDR3: CASSRDRGQGYGYTF. Looking up the rest from reference TRBV7-2 and TRBJ1-2 gives the full variable domain: GAGVSQSPSNKVTEKGKDVELRCDPISGHTALYWYRQSLGQGLEFLIYFQGNSAPDKSGLPSDRFSAERTGGSVSTLTIQRTQQEDSAVYLCASSRDRGQGYGYTFGSGTRLTVV.

Measured by frequency, this clonotype is medium-sized (0.01 to 0.1%). The genes are TRBV6-1 and TRBJ2-1. The germline V gene encodes CDR1 MNHNS and CDR2 SASEGT. The CDR3 extends over 14 amino acids. Here the CDR3 reads CASQRGSSYNEQFF.

The chain links TRBV4-1 to TRBJ2-7. Germline-derived CDR1 and CDR2 are MGHRA and YSYEKL. The CDR3 is made up of 16 amino acids. CDR3 sequence reads: CASSQLFLIRPYEQYF.

Considering frequency, this clonotype is medium-sized (0.01 to 0.1%). The chain links TRBV7-2 to TRBJ2-1; TCRdb designates TRBD1, a call that cannot be tested without DNA. The germline V gene has CDR1 SGHTA and CDR2 FQGNSA. The length of the CDR3 is 13 residues. The CDR3 here is CASSFNRDGEQFF.

This clonotype is called medium-sized based on its frequency. The CDR3 here is CASSVTGTYGYTF. The chain couples TRBV6-5 to TRBJ1-2; TCRdb picks TRBD1, but there is no DNA to check that call. Germline CDR1 is MNHEY and CDR2 is SVGAGI. This CDR3 spans 13 amino acids.

The chain has TRBV11-2 and TRBJ1-5; TCRdb gives TRBD1 as the D gene, but with no DNA this cannot be confirmed. The CDR3 contains 12 residues. CDR1 and CDR2 (germline): SGHAT, FQNNGV. Here the CDR3 reads CASSLNTGPQHF.

The chain combines TRBV20-1 with TRBJ2-3; TCRdb lists TRBD2, though no DNA is available to test this call. The CDR3 contains 16 residues. Germline assignment: CDR1 DFQATT and CDR2 SNEGSKA (reference sequence). The chain's CDR3 is CSALTSGGPGTDTQYF.

The chain has TRBV27 and TRBJ2-1; the TRBD1 assignment by TCRdb is unverifiable without DNA. Germline-derived CDR1 and CDR2 are MNHEY and SMNVEV (reference sequence). The CDR3 has 15 residues. The chain's CDR3 is CASSPDRDSYNEQFF.

The genes are TRBV12-3 or TRBV12-4 and TRBJ2-5; TCRdb's D call of TRBD1 is untestable without DNA. The CDR3 length is 15 residues. The CDR3 here is CASSLARGGMETQYF.

In terms of frequency, this clonotype is medium-sized. The chain couples TRBV30 to TRBJ1-1. Germline V gene sequence: CDR1 GTSNPN, CDR2 SVGIG (reference sequence). CDR3 length equals 13 residues. CDR3 loop: CAWSPNVGTEAFF.

According to its frequency, this clonotype is medium-sized. This sequence joins TRBV27 and TRBJ1-5. The germline V gene encodes CDR1 MNHEY and CDR2 SMNVEV (reference sequence). The length of the CDR3 is 16 residues. CDR3 region: CASSFPDRHSNQPQHF.

The rearrangement links TRBV6-2 or TRBV6-3 to TRBJ1-2; without DNA, the TCRdb call of TRBD1 cannot be checked. The CDR3 length is 14 residues. Germline V lookup: CDR1 MNHEY, CDR2 SVGEGT. CDR3 region: CASSADSSNYGYTF.

This clonotype is medium-sized by frequency. V is TRBV6-5 and J is TRBJ2-7; TCRdb's assignment of TRBD1 cannot be checked, as there is no DNA. In germline, CDR1 is MNHEY, CDR2 SVGAGI. This CDR3 region has 14 residues. CDR3 in amino acids: CASSPGTGNYEQYF.

This clonotype is labeled large based on frequency. The rearrangement links TRBV11-1 to TRBJ2-1; TCRdb outputs TRBD1, but without DNA this stays unchecked. This CDR3 contains 12 residues. Per germline, CDR1 SGHAT and CDR2 FQDESV (reference sequence). CDR3 amino acids: CASSPDRGEQFF.

Considering frequency, this clonotype is medium-sized. The rearrangement links TRBV5-6 to TRBJ2-2; TCRdb's D call, TRBD2, is unchecked because there is no DNA. Per the germline V gene, CDR1 is SGHDT and CDR2 is YYEEEE. The CDR3 runs 17 residues. The CDR3 reads CASTRLAGASPTGELFF.

Frequency places this clonotype as medium-sized (0.01 to 0.1%). V gene TRBV19 combines with J gene TRBJ2-1; the TRBD2 assignment by TCRdb is unverifiable without DNA. The germline V gene encodes CDR1 LNHDA and CDR2 SQIVND (reference sequence). The CDR3 loop spans 16 amino acids. The CDR3 is CASSIDRRGGPREQFF.

This chain joins TRBV5-1 and TRBJ1-1; TCRdb selects TRBD1, and the lack of DNA leaves this call unchecked. Germline V gene data show CDR1 as SGHRS and CDR2 as YFSETQ. The CDR3 totals 18 residues. The CDR3 sequence: CASSLSTRGQGKNTEAFF.